Here is one T cell receptor (beta chain) with its context. Its antigen is currently unknown. Here immunoSEQ multiplex PCR was the method, and the copy in TCRdb shows in-frame clones only, minus some. Among 150,000 to 200,000 clones listed, under 95% were seen once. This CDR3 has 14 amino acids. Germline CDR1 reads KGHSH; CDR2 reads LQKENI. With 3 bases removed from V and 1 base from J, the gap between germline ends came to 6 bases. The source of the sample is a study of cytomegalovirus exposure and HLA in healthy donors. Notes on the study in general: Cytomegalovirus association was assigned to approximately 160 TCR beta chains. The tendency of first-cohort TCR clusters to co-occur in the roughly 110 validation repertoires was the finding of a later analysis.

The sequencing input was PBMCs. This sequence originates from a woman between 18 and 29 years old in good health and CMV-seropositive. This chain connects TRBV18 to TRBJ1-4; maybe TRBD1 (5 bases). CDR3 bases: TGTGCCAGCTCACCTCAGGGAACTAATGAAAAACTGTTTTTT. Residues: CASSPQGTNEKLFF.